This T cell receptor beta chain was profiled in a study of blood T cell repertoires in COVID-19. Whole-study context: Sites across the United States, Italy and Spain contributed samples from acute and convalescent COVID-19. T cells, B-cell-depleted T cells, or PBMCs provided the cDNA or gDNA that served as material.

The V end was cut by 1 base, the J end by 3 bases, with 16 bases between. This CDR3 is 16 amino acids long. The germline CDR1 and CDR2 sequences are SGDLS and YYNGEE. As processed by the authors: By means of reference gene primer amplification, nucleated cell counts were estimated. Some clones are missing from TCRdb's copy, which holds only in-frame ones; the method was immunoSEQ multiplex PCR. V and J calls and clone size are as listed in that table; D and trimming were resolved from the DNA. The data contain 170,000 or so clones, just under 90% of them seen just once; the ten biggest clones take up approximately 0.88%.

Input material: peripheral blood. The source is a woman aged 18-29 years who had recovered from COVID-19. The V and J genes are TRBV9 and TRBJ1-1; TRBD1 might be the D (6 bases). In DNA, the CDR3 is TGTGCCAGCAGCGTAAACAGGGAGAGTGGGCACACTGAAGCTTTCTTT. It specifies CASSVNRESGHTEAFF.